This T cell receptor beta chain was captured by sequencing in a study of metastatic and nonmetastatic thyroid tumors. Overall study results and limits: It was reportedly found that TCR beta diversity was significantly higher in malignant thyroid tumors than in benign nodules, a difference seen in both blood and tumor samples.

Of note for this clone: Its target is unknown.

Original methodology: Across clinicopathological groups, CDR3 differences served as the basis for building a distant-metastasis classifier for papillary thyroid cancer. MiXCR reprocessed the PCR reads for TCRdb. The V and J calls reflect TCRdb's pipeline rather than the authors' work. The sample has 60,000 to 75,000 clones, 4% to 4.5% seen once. V was pared by 4 bases and J by 4 bases, with 17 bases between. In germline, CDR1 is DFQATT, CDR2 SNEGSKA (reference sequence). The length of the CDR3 is 14 residues. No treatment of any kind had been given to any patient before thyroid surgery. This receptor was identified in a female donor with papillary thyroid cancer or a benign thyroid nodule (not recorded which). Some clones in this sample may be carry-over from other donors' samples. Specimen: blood. The rearrangement links TRBV20-1 to TRBJ2-7; a possible D gene is TRBD1 (5 bases). CDR3 sequence reads: CSAIRQWNSYEQYF. DNA of the CDR3: TGCAGTGCTATTCGACAGTGGAACTCTTACGAGCAGTACTTC.